This T cell receptor beta chain came from a study of T cell responses to AZD1222 COVID-19 vaccine (dated by TCRdb to the early 2020s). At the level of the whole study: TCR sequencing was performed for over 230 trial participants, of whom about 210 were given two doses of AZD1222 and around 25 were given two doses of MenACWY control vaccine. Enrollment into the trials was organized by age into subgroups of 18-55, 56-69 and 70-plus years, and those subgroups contained approximately 150, 30 and 60 TCR-sequenced participants, respectively. Broad study findings and their caveats: After two AZD1222 doses, both the breadth and the depth of spike-specific TCRs were significantly higher than at day 0 and than in MenACWY recipients. Nearly half of unique spike-specific TCRs reportedly recognized epitopes outside regions mutated in the B.1.351 and B.1.1.7 variants. Conclusions about previously exposed vaccinees were limited because only six AZD1222 recipients were SARS-CoV-2 seropositive at baseline. In the small 56-69-year group, the increase in depth fell short of significance, most likely because of low power. Because no day 14 peak-response samples were available, repertoires were characterized only after the peak T cell response. The vaccine-associated CD4 TCRs covered the entire spike protein, and the dominant responses fell in regions 160-218 and 743-854. Participants were mostly white British and included more females than males, and it was suggested by the authors that clonal diversity may have been underestimated.

The time point label of this sample denotes: about 28 days (+/-7) after the second vaccine dose. AZD1222 recipients given second doses at about 4 weeks or at about 12 weeks were pooled, since spike-specific TCR depth and breadth were not found to differ between the two schedules. Vaccinee samples were obtained from the UK trials COV001 and COV002, which included a single-blind randomized controlled phase 2/3 trial of AZD1222 (ChAdOx1 nCoV-19) in healthy adults. For TCRbeta chain sequencing, PBMC samples were collected from trial participants at day 0 and at day 28 after the second dose. A remark on this clone: Its cognate antigen has yet to be identified. No much larger clone is present one base from it, and per-base qualities are unavailable.

The CDR3 regions of human TCRbeta chains were analyzed by immunosequencing. The authors' pipeline ran thus. TCRs in the repertoires were matched against a reference library of SARS-CoV-2-specific TCRs that had been generated with the MIRA antigen-specificity platform. Breadth was defined as the fraction of unique TCRs that were SARS-CoV-2-associated. Depth was defined as the fraction of total T cells that were SARS-CoV-2-associated. Each spike-specific TCR was assigned to its reactive spike region and to a CD4 or CD8 class using the MIRA data. Log10-transformed breadth and depth values were compared by one-way ANOVA with Sidak's multiple comparisons tests. TCRdb holds this immuneACCESS table with in-frame rearrangements only. Some clones are missing; in checked studies, unresolved V genes explain under half, and the rest has no known cause. V and J calls and clone size are copied from that table; D and trimming were computed from the DNA. This sample holds roughly 120,000 clones; around 84% were observed only once. Around 17% of the sample lies in the top ten.

Its CDR3 holds 15 amino acids, cysteine through phenylalanine. Only the CDR3 region is kept as DNA, spanning 45 bases read in frame from base 1. Taken from the germline V gene, the CDR1 and CDR2 loops are SGHRS and YFSETQ. Relative to germline, V is missing 3 bases and J is missing 5 bases, with 8 bases of the junction outside any gene match. This receptor chain uses TRBV5-1 and TRBJ1-1, with 9 middle bases fitting TRBD1. This TCR was sampled from an adult who received the AZD1222 COVID-19 vaccine. The specimen comprised peripheral blood, sampled 28 days after the second AZD1222 dose. CDR3 region: CASSSPQGAQTEAFF. DNA sequence: TGCGCCAGCAGCTCACCACAGGGGGCGCAAACTGAAGCTTTCTTT.